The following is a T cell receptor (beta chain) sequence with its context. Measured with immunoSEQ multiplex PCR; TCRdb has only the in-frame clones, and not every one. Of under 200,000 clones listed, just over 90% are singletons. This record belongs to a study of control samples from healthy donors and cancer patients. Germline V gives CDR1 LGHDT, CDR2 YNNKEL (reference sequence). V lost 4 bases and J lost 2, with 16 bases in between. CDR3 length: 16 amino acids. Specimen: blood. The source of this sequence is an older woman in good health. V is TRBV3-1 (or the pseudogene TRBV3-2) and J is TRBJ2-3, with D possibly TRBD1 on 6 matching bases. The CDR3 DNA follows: TGTGCCAGCAGCCCACATGGGGGCAGCTACACAGATACGCAGTATTTT. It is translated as CASSPHGGSYTDTQYF.